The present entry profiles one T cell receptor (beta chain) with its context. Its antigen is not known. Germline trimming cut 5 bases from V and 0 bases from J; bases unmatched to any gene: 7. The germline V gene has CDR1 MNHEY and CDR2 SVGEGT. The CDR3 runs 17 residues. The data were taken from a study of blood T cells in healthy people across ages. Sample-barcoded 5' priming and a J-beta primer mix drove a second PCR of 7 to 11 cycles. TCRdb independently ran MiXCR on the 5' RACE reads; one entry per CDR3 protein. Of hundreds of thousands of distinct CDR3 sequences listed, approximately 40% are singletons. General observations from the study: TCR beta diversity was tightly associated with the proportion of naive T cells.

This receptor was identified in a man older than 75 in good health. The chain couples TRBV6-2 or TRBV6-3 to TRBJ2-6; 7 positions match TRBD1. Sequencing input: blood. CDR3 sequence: CASSTRQGVSGANVLTF. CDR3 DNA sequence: TGTGCCAGCAGTACACGACAGGGAGTCTCTGGGGCCAACGTCCTGACTTTC.